This TCR beta chain was recorded in a study of prognosis after radiotherapy for stage I lung cancer. Regarding the study as a whole: Counted unique TCR clones declined after stereotactic body radiation therapy (median roughly 10,000 versus 7,000).

Comment on this clonotype: Antigen specificity is unknown.

The TCR beta CDR3 region was amplified from genomic DNA, with two rounds of multiplex PCR being used for the amplification. Round-one PCR had primers specific to each TRBV and TRBJ gene. TCRdb passed the multiplex PCR reads through MiXCR, listing each CDR3 protein once. This table has about 36,000 distinct CDR3 sequences, 30% to 35% appearing once. In germline, CDR1 is SGHTA, CDR2 FQGNSA. The CDR3 has 17 residues. Deletions cut 5 bases from V and 3 bases from J, with 21 bases between. The TCR sequence derives from a donor at least 50 years old with non-small cell lung cancer. The input for sequencing was PBMCs, taken before or after stereotactic body radiation therapy (not recorded which). The chain joins TRBV7-2 to TRBJ2-3, with a tentative D call TRBD1 (5 bases). For the CDR3, the DNA is TGTGCCAGCAGCCCTGTGACAGTGGGCGCAAGAACAGATACGCAGTATTTT. The encoded protein is CASSPVTVGARTDTQYF.